Below, 13 T cell receptor beta chains from the same sample are listed, as sequenced in a study of identical twins. A single record per CDR3 protein comes from TCRdb applying MiXCR to the 5' RACE reads. This table has approximately 260,000 distinct CDR3 sequences, approximately 8.3% appearing once. The same sample was also studied in work on yellow fever vaccine responses in identical twins.

Specimen: CD8+ T cells sorted from blood. These receptors came from a woman aged 18-30 years in good health.

Ten or more counts support this clonotype. V and J are TRBV12-3 or TRBV12-4 and TRBJ2-7, with D perhaps being TRBD1 or TRBD2 (5 bases each). The ends were cut back, 2 bases at V and 3 bases at J, with 17 bases in the middle. The CDR3 spans 16 residues. The CDR3 here is CASSLKGTAPIYEQYF. Written as DNA, the CDR3 is TGTGCCAGCAGTTTAAAAGGGACCGCCCCCATCTACGAGCAGTACTTC.

The genes are TRBV4-2 and TRBJ2-7; D is possibly TRBD1 or TRBD2 (5 bases each). V was clipped by 1 base and J by 7 bases, with 11 bases between them. The CDR3 runs to 13 residues. Germline lookup yields CDR1 LGHNA and CDR2 YNFKEQ. The CDR3: CASSQVLGVEQYF. CDR3 nucleotide sequence: TGTGCCAGCAGCCAAGTCCTGGGGGTGGAGCAGTACTTC.

A few counts support this clonotype. The V gene is TRBV4-3, the J gene TRBJ2-3; D gene uncertain. CDR1 and CDR2 (germline): LGHNA, YSLEER. This CDR3 comprises 16 residues. Between the trimmed V and J ends, which lost 1 base and 2 bases, there was a span of 13 bases. In DNA form, the CDR3 reads TGCGCCAGCAGCCAAGCGACGGACCGGTCCACAGATACGCAGTATTTT. Its translation: CASSQATDRSTDTQYF.

The sample holds a few counts of this clonotype. The gene calls are TRBV12-3 or TRBV12-4 and TRBJ2-1; the D is unclear. V was pared by 6 bases and J by 2 bases, with 11 bases between. CDR3 length: 14 amino acids. The CDR3 here is CASSPLGPYNEQFF. CDR3 DNA sequence: TGTGCCAGCAGCCCGCTTGGGCCCTACAATGAGCAGTTCTTC.

This chain joins TRBV4-3 and TRBJ2-7; no clear D. The V and J ends lost 5 bases and 0 bases respectively, with 11 bases between them. The germline CDR1 and CDR2 sequences are LGHNA and YSLEER. This CDR3 region has 14 residues. CDR3 sequence reads: CASSSSKGSYEQYF. In DNA form, the CDR3 reads TGCGCCAGCAGCTCGTCCAAGGGCTCCTACGAGCAGTACTTC.

This clonotype was counted many times. The V call is TRBV29-1, the J call TRBJ2-3; the D gene could be TRBD1 or TRBD2 (5 bases each). Germline V lookup: CDR1 SQVTM, CDR2 ANQGSEA. V dropped 2 bases and J dropped 2 bases, with 8 bases sitting between them. CDR3 size: 13 residues. The CDR3: CSVEWGNTDTQYF. The CDR3 nucleotides are TGCAGCGTTGAATGGGGGAACACAGATACGCAGTATTTT.

V usage is TRBV7-2 and J usage is TRBJ1-2, with D hard to call. This CDR3 contains 14 residues. CDR1 SGHTA and CDR2 FQGNSA come from the germline V gene. Trimming took 1 base from V and 2 from J, leaving 8 bases between them. For the CDR3, the DNA is TGTGCCAGCAGCTTAGGACTGGTCAACTATGGCTACACCTTC. It encodes CASSLGLVNYGYTF. The full variable domain, with the rest looked up from reference TRBV7-2 and TRBJ1-2, is GAGVSQSPSNKVTEKGKDVELRCDPISGHTALYWYRQSLGQGLEFLIYFQGNSAPDKSGLPSDRFSAERTGGSVSTLTIQRTQQEDSAVYLCASSLGLVNYGYTFGSGTRLTVV.

This clonotype was seen repeatedly, ten times or more. One end of the junction does not line up with germline, which may come from a read error. The rearrangement uses TRBV6-5 and TRBJ2-1, with a weak D call TRBD2 (5 bases). This CDR3 spans 13 amino acids. Germline CDR1 reads MNHEY; CDR2 reads SVGAGI. The CDR3 protein is CASSYGLAEFQSF. Here the CDR3 DNA reads TGTGCCAGCAGTTACGGGCTAGCAGAATTCCAGTCCTTC.

This clonotype was picked up many times. The chain links TRBV9 to TRBJ2-7, with a possible D match to TRBD2 (6 bases). Trimming shortened V by 0 bases and J by 5 bases, and 6 bases separated the two germline ends. CDR1 and CDR2 (germline): SGDLS, YYNGEE. The CDR3 is 12 residues long. Here the CDR3 DNA reads TGTGCCAGCAGCGTAGGGGGGGACGAGCAGTACTTC. Translated, it gives CASSVGGDEQYF. The variable domain in full, with the rest retrieved from reference TRBV9 and TRBJ2-7, is DSGVTQTPKHLITATGQRVTLRCSPRSGDLSVYWYQQSLDQGLQFLIQYYNGEERAKGNILERFSAQQFPDLHSELNLSSLELGDSALYFCASSVGGDEQYFGPGTRLTVT.

This clonotype was seen a handful of times. The J gene is TRBJ2-7, the V gene TRBV5-6; D tentatively reads TRBD1 or TRBD2 (6 bases each). The CDR3 consists of 13 residues. The germline V and J ends were trimmed by 4 bases and 4 bases, with 12 bases remaining between them. CDR1 is SGHDT, CDR2 YYEEEE, per germline. The CDR3 loop is CASSKQGGYEQYF. The CDR3 nucleotides are TGTGCCAGCAGCAAACAGGGAGGATACGAGCAGTACTTC.

A few counts support this clonotype. The V call is TRBV2, the J call TRBJ2-3; unclear D gene. The germline V gene has CDR1 SNHLY and CDR2 FYNNEI. This CDR3 spans 14 amino acids. Deletions cut 1 base from V and 2 bases from J, with 7 bases between. The CDR3: CASSEDLDTDTQYF. CDR3 nucleotides: TGTGCCAGCAGTGAAGATTTAGACACAGATACGCAGTATTTT.

This clonotype was seen ten or more times. The CDR3 nucleotides read TGTGCCACCAGTCGCGACACTTCCGAGCAGTACTTC. Its translation is CATSRDTSEQYF. This chain connects TRBV24-1 to TRBJ2-7; D gene ambiguous. Germline CDR1 and CDR2: KGHDR and SFDVKD. The V gene lost 6 bases and the J gene lost 6 bases, with 11 bases spanning the gap. This CDR3 contains 12 residues.

This clonotype was detected only a few times. J is TRBJ2-1 and V is TRBV13, with 9 bases lining up with TRBD2. Germline CDR1 PRHDT, CDR2 FYEKMQ (reference sequence). The CDR3 has 17 amino acids. V trimming: 3 bases; J trimming: 2 bases; junction bases outside the gene matches: 8. The DNA for the CDR3 is TGTGCCAGCAGCTTCACGCCTAGCGGGACTACCTACAATGAGCAGTTCTTC. It encodes CASSFTPSGTTYNEQFF. Filled out from reference TRBV13 and TRBJ2-1, the complete variable domain reads AAGVIQSPRHLIKEKRETATLKCYPIPRHDTVYWYQQGPGQDPQFLISFYEKMQSDKGSIPDRFSAQQFSDYHSELNMSSLELGDSALYFCASSFTPSGTTYNEQFFGPGTRLTVL.